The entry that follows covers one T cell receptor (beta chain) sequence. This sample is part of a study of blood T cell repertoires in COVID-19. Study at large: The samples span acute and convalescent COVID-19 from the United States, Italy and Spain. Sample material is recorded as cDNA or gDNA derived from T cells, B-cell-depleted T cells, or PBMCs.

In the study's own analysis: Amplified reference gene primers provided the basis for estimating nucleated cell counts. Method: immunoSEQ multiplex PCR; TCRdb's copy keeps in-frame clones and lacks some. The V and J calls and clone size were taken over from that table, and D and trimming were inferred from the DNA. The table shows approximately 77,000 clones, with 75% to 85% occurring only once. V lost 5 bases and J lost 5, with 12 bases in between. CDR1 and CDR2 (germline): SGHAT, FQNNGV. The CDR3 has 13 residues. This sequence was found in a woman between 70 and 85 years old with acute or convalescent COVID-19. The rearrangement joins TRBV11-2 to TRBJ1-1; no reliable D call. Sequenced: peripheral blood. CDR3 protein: CASSKGPGTEAFF. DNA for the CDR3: TGTGCCAGCAGCAAAGGGCCGGGAACTGAAGCTTTCTTT.